A selection of T cell receptor beta chains follows, all from one sample in a study of cytomegalovirus exposure and HLA in healthy donors. Only in-frame clones appear in the TCRdb table, and some are missing; sequencing was by immunoSEQ multiplex PCR. Among about 160,000 clones listed, 60% to 85% were seen once. Source material: PBMCs. All receptors come from a woman between 45 and 65 years old in good health and CMV-seropositive. Both conserved end residues are part of each CDR3. Each record gives: V gene, J gene, D gene, clone size, CDR3 protein, CDR3 DNA. D genes are given only for firm matches. Some rows have no size entry. The others give once, few or many, or a class for an expanded clone.

TRBV10-1	TRBJ2-5	.	few	CASSDHPGEGEQYF	TGCGCCAGCAGTGACCACCCCGGGGAAGGAGAGCAGTACTTC
TRBV10-3	TRBJ1-1	.	.	CAISVEAFTEAFF	TGTGCCATCAGTGTTGAAGCATTCACTGAAGCTTTCTTT
TRBV2	TRBJ2-1	TRBD2	.	CASRGLADEQFF	TGTGCCAGCAGAGGACTAGCCGATGAGCAGTTCTTC
TRBV19	TRBJ2-1	.	.	CASSIVRALTNEQFF	TGTGCCAGTAGTATTGTCAGGGCGTTAACGAATGAGCAGTTCTTC
TRBV27	TRBJ1-1	TRBD1	.	CASSFGTANTEAFF	TGTGCCAGCAGTTTCGGGACAGCGAACACTGAAGCTTTCTTT
TRBV7-9	TRBJ1-2	.	.	CASSLAGGSYGYTF	TGTGCCAGCAGCTTAGCAGGAGGGTCCTATGGCTACACCTTC
TRBV27	TRBJ1-2	.	.	CASSLTRANYGYTF	TGTGCCAGCAGTTTAACCCGAGCTAACTATGGCTACACCTTC
TRBV2	TRBJ1-2	TRBD1	.	CAGGQGGGYTF	TGTGCCGGGGGACAGGGCGGGGGCTACACCTTC
TRBV19	TRBJ1-5	.	.	CASSLGLGASNQPQHF	TGTGCCAGTAGTCTGGGGCTTGGCGCTAGCAATCAGCCCCAGCATTTT
TRBV29-1	TRBJ2-5	.	.	CSVSESRETQYF	TGCAGCGTTAGTGAGAGCCGAGAGACCCAGTACTTC
TRBV5-1	TRBJ2-5	.	.	CASSLGILKGETQYF	TGCGCCAGCAGCTTGGGGATTCTCAAGGGGGAGACCCAGTACTTC
TRBV9	TRBJ2-1	TRBD2	.	CASSVGLGTSGGAGSYNEQFF	TGTGCCAGCAGCGTAGGATTGGGTACTAGCGGGGGGGCCGGCTCCTACAATGAGCAGTTCTTC
TRBV5-1	TRBJ1-4	.	.	CASGPEASGKLFF	TGCGCCAGCGGCCCCGAGGCCTCGGGAAAACTGTTTTTT
TRBV27	TRBJ1-1	.	.	CASSLTGRTEAFF	TGTGCCAGCAGTTTAACGGGGAGAACTGAAGCTTTCTTT
TRBV25-1	TRBJ2-7	.	.	CASTLTGSDEQYF	TGTGCCAGCACACTAACGGGAAGCGACGAGCAGTACTTC
TRBV9	TRBJ2-2	.	.	CASSVVGAVTGELFF	TGTGCCAGCAGCGTGGTGGGGGCGGTCACCGGGGAGCTGTTTTTT
TRBV5-6	TRBJ1-2	.	.	CASSFSSGGYTF	TGTGCCAGCAGCTTCTCGTCGGGGGGCTACACCTTC
TRBV6-5	TRBJ2-7	TRBD1	.	CASSYSILDRGYEQYF	TGTGCCAGCAGTTACTCGATTCTGGACAGGGGCTACGAGCAGTACTTC